This TCR beta chain was obtained from a study of cytomegalovirus exposure and HLA in healthy donors. In regard to this clone: Different DNA sequences within this sample yield the same CDR3.

CDR1 and CDR2 (germline): MNHEY, SMNVEV (reference sequence). The CDR3 contains 13 residues. The V end lost 5 bases, the J end lost 2 bases, and 10 bases lay between the germline ends. Researchers ran the PCR with 60 Vbeta and 13 Jbeta primers. Profiling relied on immunoSEQ multiplex PCR, and the TCRdb table lists in-frame clones only, not all of them. The sample has approximately 96,000 clones; 74% are singletons. Specimen: PBMCs. This receptor was identified in a male donor in good health and CMV-seronegative. This chain connects TRBV27 to TRBJ2-7, with TRBD1 as a possible D gene (6 bases). CDR3 bases: TGTGCCAGCAGTCCAGGACAGACCTACGAGCAGTACTTC. It is translated as CASSPGQTYEQYF.